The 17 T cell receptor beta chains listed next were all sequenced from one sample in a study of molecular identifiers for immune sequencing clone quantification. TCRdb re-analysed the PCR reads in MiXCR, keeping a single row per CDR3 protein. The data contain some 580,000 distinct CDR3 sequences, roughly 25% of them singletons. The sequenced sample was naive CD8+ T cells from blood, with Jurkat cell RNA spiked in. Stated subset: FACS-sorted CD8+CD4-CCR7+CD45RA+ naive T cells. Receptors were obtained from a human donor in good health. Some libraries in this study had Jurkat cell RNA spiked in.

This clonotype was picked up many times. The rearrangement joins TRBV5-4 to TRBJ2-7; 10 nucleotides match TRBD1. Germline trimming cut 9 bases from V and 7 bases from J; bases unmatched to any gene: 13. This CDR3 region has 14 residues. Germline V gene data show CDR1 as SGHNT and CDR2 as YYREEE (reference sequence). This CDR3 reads CATPPDRGPWEQYF. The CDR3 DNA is TGTGCCACCCCCCCCGACAGGGGGCCTTGGGAGCAGTACTTC.

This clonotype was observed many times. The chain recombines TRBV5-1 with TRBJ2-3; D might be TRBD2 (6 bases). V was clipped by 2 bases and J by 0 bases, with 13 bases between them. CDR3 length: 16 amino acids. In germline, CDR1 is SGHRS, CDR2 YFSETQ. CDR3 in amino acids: CASSFGTLSSTDTQYF. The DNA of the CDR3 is TGCGCCAGCAGCTTCGGGACTCTCTCTAGCACAGATACGCAGTATTTT.

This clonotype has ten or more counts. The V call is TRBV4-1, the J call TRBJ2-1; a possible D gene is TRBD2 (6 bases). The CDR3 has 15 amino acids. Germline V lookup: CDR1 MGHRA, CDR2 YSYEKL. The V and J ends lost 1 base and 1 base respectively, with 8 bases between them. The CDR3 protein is CASSQVLASYNEQFF. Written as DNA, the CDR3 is TGCGCCAGCAGCCAAGTCCTAGCGTCCTACAATGAGCAGTTCTTC.

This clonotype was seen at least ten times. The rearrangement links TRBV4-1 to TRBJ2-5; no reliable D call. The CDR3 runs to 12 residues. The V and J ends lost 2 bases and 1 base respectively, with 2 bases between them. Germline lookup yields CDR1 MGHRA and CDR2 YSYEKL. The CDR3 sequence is CASSQFQETQYF. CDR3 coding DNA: TGCGCCAGCAGCCAATTCCAAGAGACCCAGTACTTC.

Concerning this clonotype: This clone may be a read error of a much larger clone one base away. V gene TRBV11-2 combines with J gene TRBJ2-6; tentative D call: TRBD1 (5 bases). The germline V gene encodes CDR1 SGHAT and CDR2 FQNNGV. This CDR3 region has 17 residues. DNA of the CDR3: TGTGCCGGCAGTCTAGGGGTCGCAGGCTCTGGGGCCAACGTCCTGACTTTC. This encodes CAGSLGVAGSGANVLTF.

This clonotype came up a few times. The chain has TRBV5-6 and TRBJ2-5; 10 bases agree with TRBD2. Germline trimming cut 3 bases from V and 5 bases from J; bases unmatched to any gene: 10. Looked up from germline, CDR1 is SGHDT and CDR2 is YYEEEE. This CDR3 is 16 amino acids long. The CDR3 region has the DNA TGTGCCAGCAGCTCCCGACTAGCGGGTTTGGAGGAGACCCAGTACTTC. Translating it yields CASSSRLAGLEETQYF. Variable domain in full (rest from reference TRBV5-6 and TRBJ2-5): DAGVTQSPTHLIKTRGQQVTLRCSPKSGHDTVSWYQQALGQGPQFIFQYYEEEERQRGNFPDRFSGHQFPNYSSELNVNALLLGDSALYLCASSSRLAGLEETQYFGPGTRLLVL.

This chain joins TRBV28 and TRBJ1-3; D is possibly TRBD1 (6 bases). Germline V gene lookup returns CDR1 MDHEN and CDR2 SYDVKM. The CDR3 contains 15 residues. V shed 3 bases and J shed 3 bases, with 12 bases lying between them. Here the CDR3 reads CASSLGASDGNTIYF. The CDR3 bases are TGTGCCAGCAGTTTGGGGGCTTCGGATGGAAACACCATATATTTT.

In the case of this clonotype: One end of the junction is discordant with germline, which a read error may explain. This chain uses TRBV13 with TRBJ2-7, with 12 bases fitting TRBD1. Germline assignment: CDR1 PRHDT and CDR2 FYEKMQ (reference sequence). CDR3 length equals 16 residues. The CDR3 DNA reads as TGTGCCAGCAGCCTAGGACCGGGACAGGGGGCCGACGAGCAGTACTTC. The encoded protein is CASSLGPGQGADEQYF.

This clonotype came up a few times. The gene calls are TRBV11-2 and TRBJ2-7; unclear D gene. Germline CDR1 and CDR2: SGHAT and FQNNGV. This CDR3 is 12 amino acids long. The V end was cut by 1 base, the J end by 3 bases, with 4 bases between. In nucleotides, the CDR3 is TGTGCCAGCAGCTTAGCTTACTACGAGCAGTACTTC. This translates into CASSLAYYEQYF.

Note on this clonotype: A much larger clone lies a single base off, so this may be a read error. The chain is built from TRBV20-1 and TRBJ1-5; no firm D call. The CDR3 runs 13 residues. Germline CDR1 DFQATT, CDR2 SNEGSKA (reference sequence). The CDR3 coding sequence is TGCAGTGCTAGTGGCCGGAGGAATCAGCCCCAGCGTTTT. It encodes CSASGRRNQPQRF.

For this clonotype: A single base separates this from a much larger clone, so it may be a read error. CDR3 protein: CAGSLAGPGELFF. The CDR3 DNA follows: TGTGCCGGCAGCTTAGCGGGACCTGGGGAGCTGTTTTTT. The chain is built from TRBV7-3 and TRBJ2-2, with TRBD2 identical over 8 bases. CDR1 is SGHTA, CDR2 FQGTGA, per germline. CDR3 length equals 13 residues.

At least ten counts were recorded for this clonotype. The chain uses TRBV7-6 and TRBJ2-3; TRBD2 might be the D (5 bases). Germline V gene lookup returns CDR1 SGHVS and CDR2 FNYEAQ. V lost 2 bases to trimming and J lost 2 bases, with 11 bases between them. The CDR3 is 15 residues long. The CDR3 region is CASSLIGVPTDTQYF. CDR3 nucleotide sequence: TGTGCCAGCAGCTTAATCGGGGTTCCCACAGATACGCAGTATTTT.

The CDR3 loop is CASSHRLATYNEQFF. The CDR3 region has the DNA TGTGCCAGCAGCCATCGACTAGCGACCTACAATGAGCAGTTCTTC. This chain uses TRBV5-8 with TRBJ2-1; 8 nucleotides agree with TRBD2. Germline V gene sequence: CDR1 SGHTS, CDR2 YDEGEE. V dropped 4 bases and J dropped 2; count of bases not matched to a gene: 5. The length of the CDR3 is 15 residues.

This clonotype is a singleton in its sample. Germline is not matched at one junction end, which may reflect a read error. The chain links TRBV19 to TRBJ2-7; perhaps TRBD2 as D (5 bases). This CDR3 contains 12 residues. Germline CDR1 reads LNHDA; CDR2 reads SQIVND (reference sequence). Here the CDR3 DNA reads TGTGCCAGTAGTACGGGGTCCTACGAGCGGTACTTC. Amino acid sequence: CASSTGSYERYF. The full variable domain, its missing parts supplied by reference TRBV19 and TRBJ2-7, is DGGITQSPKYLFRKEGQNVTLSCEQNLNHDAMYWYRQDPGQGLRLIYYSQIVNDFQKGDIAEGYSVSREKKESFPLTVTSAQKNPTAFYLCASSTGSYERYFGPGTRLTVT.

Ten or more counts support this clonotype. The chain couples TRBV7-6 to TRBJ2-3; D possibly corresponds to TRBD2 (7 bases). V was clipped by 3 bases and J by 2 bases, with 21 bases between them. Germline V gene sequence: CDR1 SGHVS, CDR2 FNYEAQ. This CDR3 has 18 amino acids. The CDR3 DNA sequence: TGTGCCAGCAGCTTCATCTCCCAGAGGGGGGGCATCACAGATACGCAGTATTTT. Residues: CASSFISQRGGITDTQYF.

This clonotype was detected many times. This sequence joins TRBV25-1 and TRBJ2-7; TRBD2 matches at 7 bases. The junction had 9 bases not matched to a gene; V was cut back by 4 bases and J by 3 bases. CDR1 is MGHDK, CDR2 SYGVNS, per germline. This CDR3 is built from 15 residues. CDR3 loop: CASSALGGWGYEQYF. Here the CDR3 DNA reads TGTGCCAGCAGTGCACTGGGGGGGTGGGGCTACGAGCAGTACTTC.

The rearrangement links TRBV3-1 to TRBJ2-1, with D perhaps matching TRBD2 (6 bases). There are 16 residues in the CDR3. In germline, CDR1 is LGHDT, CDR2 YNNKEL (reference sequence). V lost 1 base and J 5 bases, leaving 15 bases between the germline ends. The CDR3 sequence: CASSQVVAAPNNEQFF. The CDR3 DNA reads TGTGCCAGCAGCCAAGTGGTAGCGGCACCCAACAATGAGCAGTTCTTC.